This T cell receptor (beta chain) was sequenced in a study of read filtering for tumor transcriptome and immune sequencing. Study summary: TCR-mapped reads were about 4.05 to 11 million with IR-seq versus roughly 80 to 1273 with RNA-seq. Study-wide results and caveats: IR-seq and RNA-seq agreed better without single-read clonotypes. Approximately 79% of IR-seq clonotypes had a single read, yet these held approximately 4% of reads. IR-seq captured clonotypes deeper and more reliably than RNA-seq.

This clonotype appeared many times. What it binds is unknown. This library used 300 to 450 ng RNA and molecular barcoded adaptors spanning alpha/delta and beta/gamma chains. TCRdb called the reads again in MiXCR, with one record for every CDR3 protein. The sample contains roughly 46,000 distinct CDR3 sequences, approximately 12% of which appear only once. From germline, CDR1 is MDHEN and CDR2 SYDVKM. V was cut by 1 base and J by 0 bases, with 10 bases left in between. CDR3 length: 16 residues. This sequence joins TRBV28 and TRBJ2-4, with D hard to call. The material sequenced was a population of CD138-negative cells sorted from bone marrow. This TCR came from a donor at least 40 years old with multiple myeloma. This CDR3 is CASSLLGKLAKNIQYF. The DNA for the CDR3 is TGTGCCAGCAGTTTATTGGGGAAACTAGCCAAAAACATTCAGTACTTC.